The 28 T cell receptor beta chains below come from one sample, sequenced in a study of T cells in Graves' hyperthyroidism and ophthalmopathy. The TCR beta CDR3 regions underwent amplification using RNA transcripts as the source. The primer set for the first-round RT-PCR of the TCR CDR3 was HTBI. MiXCR, run by TCRdb on the multiplex PCR reads, gives a single entry per CDR3 protein. The data hold 500,000 to 550,000 distinct CDR3 sequences, with 20% observed a single time. The sequencing input was blood. These receptors were obtained from a man aged 35 to 55 with Graves' ophthalmopathy.

This clonotype was detected many times. The DNA of the CDR3 is TGTGCCTGGAGTAGGGGTTTCATGAACACTGAAGCTTTCTTT. Translated, it gives CAWSRGFMNTEAFF. The genes are TRBV30 and TRBJ1-1; a possible D gene is TRBD1 (5 bases). CDR3 length: 14 amino acids. Trimming pared 2 bases from V and 0 bases from J, leaving 10 bases between. CDR1 and CDR2 (germline): GTSNPN, SVGIG (reference sequence).

This rearrangement joins TRBV28 to TRBJ2-2; 8 bases align to TRBD2. Per germline, CDR1 MDHEN and CDR2 SYDVKM. V was clipped by 4 bases and J by 0 bases; unmatched bases: 1. The CDR3 loop spans 15 amino acids. The CDR3 DNA reads TGTGCCAGCAGTTCAGCGGGGGCGAACACCGGGGAGCTGTTTTTT. It encodes CASSSAGANTGELFF.

The chain uses TRBV4-1 and TRBJ1-5, with no clear D. Germline lookup yields CDR1 MGHRA and CDR2 YSYEKL. Deletions cut 4 bases from V and 0 bases from J, with 7 bases between. The CDR3 is 14 amino acids. CDR3 nucleotide sequence: TGCGCCAGCAGCCTTCTTCCTAGCAATCAGCCCCAGCATTTT. It codes for CASSLLPSNQPQHF.

This clonotype was counted between two and nine times. The genes are TRBV5-8 and TRBJ2-3, with D possibly matching TRBD2 (5 bases). V was trimmed by 3 bases and J by 5 bases, leaving 19 bases between them. The CDR3 runs 16 residues. Germline lookup yields CDR1 SGHTS and CDR2 YDEGEE. The CDR3 nucleotides read TGTGCCAGCAGCTCGGACGTCCTAGCATCCCAAGATACGCAGTATTTT. It yields the protein CASSSDVLASQDTQYF.

This clonotype was seen only a few times. This chain uses TRBV7-9 with TRBJ2-1; no clear D gene. Trimming took off 2 bases at V and 7 bases at J, with 12 bases between the two ends. The CDR3 runs 14 residues. CDR1 and CDR2 from the germline V gene are SEHNR and FQNEAQ (reference sequence). The CDR3 DNA sequence: TGTGCCAGCAGCTTAAATGTTGGAAGTAATGAGCAGTTCTTC. As protein: CASSLNVGSNEQFF.

CDR3 sequence: CASSLSVGYGYTF. The CDR3 region has the DNA TGTGCCAGCAGCTTATCCGTGGGCTATGGCTACACCTTC. This rearrangement joins TRBV7-9 to TRBJ1-2; D unresolved. Per germline, CDR1 SEHNR and CDR2 FQNEAQ (reference sequence). The CDR3 contains 13 residues. The V and J ends lost 2 bases and 4 bases respectively, with 8 bases between them.

This clonotype was seen more than once but under ten times. V usage is TRBV27 and J usage is TRBJ2-3, with D possibly being TRBD1 (6 bases). This CDR3 has 13 residues. V dropped 3 bases and J dropped 6 bases, with 10 bases sitting between them. The germline CDR1 and CDR2 sequences are MNHEY and SMNVEV (reference sequence). Here the CDR3 DNA reads TGTGCCAGCAGTTTGCATGGGGGCGATACGCAGTATTTT. Its protein product is CASSLHGGDTQYF.

In its sample, this clonotype was seen many times. The chain recombines TRBV2 with TRBJ2-3; D remains unclear. Trimming removed 6 bases at V and 0 bases at J, with 4 bases between. This CDR3 comprises 12 residues. Germline CDR1 reads SNHLY; CDR2 reads FYNNEI. The CDR3 DNA is TGTGCCAGCAGGGATAGCACAGATACGCAGTATTTT. It translates to CASRDSTDTQYF. The full variable domain, completed using reference TRBV2 and TRBJ2-3, is EPEVTQTPSHQVTQMGQEVILRCVPISNHLYFYWYRQILGQKVEFLVSFYNNEISEKSEIFDDQFSVERPDGSNFTLKIRSTKLEDSAMYFCASRDSTDTQYFGPGTRLTVL.

This clonotype was detected a few times. V usage is TRBV6-1 and J usage is TRBJ2-3; D possibly uses TRBD1 or TRBD2 (5 bases each). This CDR3 is 16 amino acids long. Germline assignment: CDR1 MNHNS and CDR2 SASEGT. With 3 bases removed from V and 2 bases from J, the gap between germline ends came to 15 bases. The CDR3 protein is CASSEDRDALTDTQYF. In DNA, the CDR3 is TGTGCCAGCAGTGAGGACCGGGACGCCCTCACAGATACGCAGTATTTT.

A few counts support this clonotype. The gene calls are TRBV7-9 and TRBJ2-5; 7 bases align to TRBD2. V shed 4 bases and J 1 base; nucleotides not matched to a gene: 15. Germline CDR1 and CDR2: SEHNR and FQNEAQ (reference sequence). CDR3 length: 18 amino acids. CDR3 coding DNA: TGTGCCAGCAGCTGGAGGACCTTAGCGGGCCCCGTCCAAGAGACCCAGTACTTC. It codes for CASSWRTLAGPVQETQYF.

The rearrangement uses TRBV6-1 and TRBJ2-7; tentative D call: TRBD1 (5 bases). The CDR3 length is 14 residues. V dropped 2 bases and J dropped 3 bases, with 11 bases sitting between them. Germline V lookup: CDR1 MNHNS, CDR2 SASEGT. The CDR3 DNA reads TGTGCCAGCAGTGAAACAGGATCTTACTACGAGCAGTACTTC. Protein sequence: CASSETGSYYEQYF.

This clonotype was recorded a few times. CDR3 nucleotide sequence: TGTGCCACCAGTGAGGGGCCTGAACAGGATGGCTACACCTTC. Protein product: CATSEGPEQDGYTF. The genes are TRBV24-1 and TRBJ1-2, with D possibly matching TRBD1 (5 bases). The CDR3 contains 14 residues. Trimming pared 4 bases from V and 6 bases from J, leaving 14 bases between. Germline V gene sequence: CDR1 KGHDR, CDR2 SFDVKD.

This clonotype occurred many times. The chain links TRBV5-1 to TRBJ2-7; 9 nucleotides align to TRBD2. V was clipped by 2 bases and J by 3 bases; unmatched bases: 3. The CDR3 length is 14 residues. Germline CDR1 is SGHRS and CDR2 is YFSETQ. Written as DNA, the CDR3 is TGCGCCAGCAGCTTAACTAGCGGGCACTACGAGCAGTACTTC. Amino acid sequence: CASSLTSGHYEQYF.

This clonotype was seen repeatedly, ten times or more. The rearrangement joins TRBV6-1 to TRBJ2-1; TRBD1 or TRBD2 may be the D gene (5 bases each). Trimming cost V 10 bases and J 6 bases, with 13 bases left between them. CDR3 length: 12 amino acids. Germline lookup yields CDR1 MNHNS and CDR2 SASEGT. The CDR3 sequence is CATRGPSNEQFF. In DNA form, the CDR3 reads TGTGCCACCCGGGGACCGAGCAATGAGCAGTTCTTC.

This clonotype was counted a few times. The genes are TRBV7-8 and TRBJ2-2; 14 nucleotides agree with TRBD2. The V segment lost 1 base and the J segment 6 bases; nucleotides outside the gene matches: 7. The CDR3 contains 18 residues. Germline assignment: CDR1 SGHVS and CDR2 FQNEAQ. The CDR3 reads CASSLGAGTSGGAGELFF. Here the CDR3 DNA reads TGTGCCAGCAGCTTAGGGGCGGGGACTAGCGGGGGCGCCGGGGAGCTGTTTTTT.

This clonotype was detected many times. This chain links TRBV11-1 with TRBJ1-2; TRBD1 might be the D (5 bases). The CDR3 contains 16 residues. Between the trimmed V and J ends, which lost 4 bases and 7 bases, there was a span of 22 bases. Looked up from germline, CDR1 is SGHAT and CDR2 is FQDESV (reference sequence). The CDR3, as DNA: TGTGCCAGCAGCTCTCCCCACTCCCGGGGGTCGTTTGGCTACACCTTC. Amino acid sequence: CASSSPHSRGSFGYTF.

This clonotype showed up many times. The rearrangement links TRBV30 to TRBJ1-5; D is possibly TRBD1 (5 bases). The CDR3 has 15 amino acids. Germline-derived CDR1 and CDR2 are GTSNPN and SVGIG (reference sequence). V gave up 0 bases and J gave up 1 base, with 10 bases separating them. The CDR3, as DNA: TGTGCCTGGAGTGTAGGGGCGGCCAGCAATCAGCCCCAGCATTTT. It yields the protein CAWSVGAASNQPQHF.

Notes on this clonotype: Being one base from a much bigger clone, this may be a read error. DNA for the CDR3: TGCAGTGCTAGAGGCTGGTTGAACACTGAAGCTTTCTTT. Translated, it gives CSARGWLNTEAFF. The V and J genes are TRBV20-1 and TRBJ1-1; D ambiguous. Trimming shortened V by 1 base and J by 0 bases, and 6 bases separated the two germline ends. In germline, CDR1 is DFQATT, CDR2 SNEGSKA (reference sequence). The CDR3 is 13 residues long.

In this sample, this clonotype turned up many times. This chain joins TRBV2 and TRBJ2-3; TRBD1 agrees at 7 bases. V lost 6 bases, J lost 1 base, and 4 bases stayed unmatched. The CDR3 length is 14 residues. CDR1 is SNHLY and CDR2 is FYNNEI in the germline V gene. The CDR3 DNA is TGTGCCAGCAGGACAGGGTCAGGCACAGATACGCAGTATTTT. Translation gives CASRTGSGTDTQYF.

In its sample, this clonotype was seen many times. The DNA for the CDR3 is TGTGCCAGCAGCCAGATCCACGGTGGGCGGGATGAGCAGTTCTTC. Its protein product is CASSQIHGGRDEQFF. The chain uses TRBV14 and TRBJ2-1; D is perhaps TRBD2 (5 bases). CDR1 SGHDN and CDR2 FVKESK come from the germline V gene. The length of the CDR3 is 15 residues. The germline V and J ends were trimmed by 3 bases and 8 bases, with 17 bases remaining between them.

This chain links TRBV30 with TRBJ2-7, with 13 bases matching TRBD2. The V and J ends lost 4 bases and 5 bases, in that order; junction bases with no gene match: 5. This CDR3 is built from 14 residues. CDR1 is GTSNPN, CDR2 SVGIG, per germline (reference sequence). CDR3 sequence reads: CAWTRLAGGHEQYF. DNA for the CDR3: TGTGCCTGGACCCGACTAGCGGGAGGCCACGAGCAGTACTTC.

V gene TRBV7-2 combines with J gene TRBJ1-3; D unclear. Germline lookup yields CDR1 SGHTA and CDR2 FQGNSA. The CDR3 is made up of 16 amino acids. Trimming took 0 bases from V and 2 from J, leaving 11 bases between them. This CDR3 reads CASSLARVVAGNTIYF. For the CDR3, the DNA is TGTGCCAGCAGCTTAGCACGGGTGGTCGCTGGAAACACCATATATTTT.

This clonotype was seen many times. The chain couples TRBV7-9 to TRBJ2-3; TRBD1 matches at 7 bases. CDR3 size: 14 residues. CDR1 and CDR2 (germline): SEHNR, FQNEAQ (reference sequence). The ends lost 4 bases at V and 4 bases at J; junction bases unmatched: 5. CDR3 bases: TGTGCCAGCAGCTCGACAGGGAACGCAGATACGCAGTATTTT. This translates into CASSSTGNADTQYF.

In its sample, this clonotype was seen many times. J is TRBJ2-5 and V is TRBV3-1, with 11 bases identical to TRBD2. This CDR3 has 16 amino acids. V trimming: 3 bases; J trimming: 0 bases; junction bases outside the gene matches: 3. Germline V CDR1 and CDR2: LGHDT, YNNKEL (reference sequence). CDR3 amino acids: CASSQASGGHQETQYF. The CDR3 DNA reads as TGTGCCAGCAGCCAGGCTAGCGGGGGGCACCAAGAGACCCAGTACTTC.

This clonotype turned up a few times. The genes are TRBV29-1 and TRBJ2-7; 7 bases line up with TRBD1. The CDR3 sequence is 13 residues long. The V segment lost 4 bases and the J segment 2 bases; nucleotides outside the gene matches: 5. CDR1 is SQVTM and CDR2 is ANQGSEA in the germline V gene. The CDR3, as DNA: TGCAGCGTTGGACAGGGACCCGCCTACGAGCAGTACTTC. Its protein is CSVGQGPAYEQYF.

The chain combines TRBV5-5 with TRBJ1-5; D ambiguous. This CDR3 region has 14 residues. Deletions cut 0 bases from V and 0 bases from J, with 4 bases between. Per germline, CDR1 SGHKS and CDR2 YYEKEE (reference sequence). Here the CDR3 reads CASSLAHSNQPQHF. DNA of the CDR3: TGTGCCAGCAGCTTGGCGCATAGCAATCAGCCCCAGCATTTT.

The V call is TRBV7-8, the J call TRBJ1-6; D perhaps matches TRBD1 (6 bases). Trimming took 5 bases from V and 7 from J, leaving 12 bases between them. The CDR3 runs to 14 residues. Germline loops: CDR1 SGHVS, CDR2 FQNEAQ. CDR3 DNA: TGTGCCAGCAGCCTATCACAGGGAAATTCACCCCTCCACTTT. This encodes CASSLSQGNSPLHF.

This clonotype was seen many times. This rearrangement joins TRBV6-1 to TRBJ2-7, with 8 bases aligning to TRBD1. The V gene's germline CDR1 is MNHNS and CDR2 SASEGT. V was clipped by 5 bases and J by 2 bases; unmatched bases: 2. The CDR3 is 13 amino acids. DNA for the CDR3: TGTGCCAGCAGTTGGACAGGGACCTACGAGCAGTACTTC. It specifies CASSWTGTYEQYF.